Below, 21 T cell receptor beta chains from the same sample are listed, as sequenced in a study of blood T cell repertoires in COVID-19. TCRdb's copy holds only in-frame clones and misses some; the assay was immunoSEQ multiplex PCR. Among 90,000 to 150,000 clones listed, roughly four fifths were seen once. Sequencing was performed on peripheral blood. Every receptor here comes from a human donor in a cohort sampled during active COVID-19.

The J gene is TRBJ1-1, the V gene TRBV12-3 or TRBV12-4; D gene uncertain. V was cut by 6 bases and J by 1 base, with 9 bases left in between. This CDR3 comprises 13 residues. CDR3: CASRETGNTEAFF. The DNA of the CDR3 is TGTGCCAGCAGGGAGACGGGGAACACTGAAGCTTTCTTT.

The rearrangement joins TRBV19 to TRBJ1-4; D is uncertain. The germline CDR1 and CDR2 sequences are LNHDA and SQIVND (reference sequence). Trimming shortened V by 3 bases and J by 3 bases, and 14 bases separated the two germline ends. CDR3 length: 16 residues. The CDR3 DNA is TGTGCCAGTAGTATGAGGGCAGCGGCGGCTAATGAAAAACTGTTTTTT. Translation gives CASSMRAAAANEKLFF.

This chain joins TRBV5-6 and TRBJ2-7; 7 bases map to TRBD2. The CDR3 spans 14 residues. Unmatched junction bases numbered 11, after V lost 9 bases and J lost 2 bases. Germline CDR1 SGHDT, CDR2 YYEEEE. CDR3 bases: TGTGCCACCAGGCGGGCGGGGGTCCCCTACGAGCAGTACTTC. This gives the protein CATRRAGVPYEQYF.

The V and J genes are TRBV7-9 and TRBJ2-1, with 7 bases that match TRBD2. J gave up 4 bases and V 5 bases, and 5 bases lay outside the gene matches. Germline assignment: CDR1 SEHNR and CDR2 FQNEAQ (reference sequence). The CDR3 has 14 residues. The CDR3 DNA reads TGTGCCAGCAGCCGCGCGGGAGCGTACAATGAGCAGTTCTTC. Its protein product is CASSRAGAYNEQFF.

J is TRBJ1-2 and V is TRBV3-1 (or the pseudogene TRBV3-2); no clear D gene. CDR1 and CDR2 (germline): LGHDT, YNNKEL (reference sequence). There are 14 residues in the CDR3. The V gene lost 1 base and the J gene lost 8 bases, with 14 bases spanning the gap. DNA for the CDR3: TGTGCCAGCAGCCAAGGCGTAGACTTCGGCGGCTACACCTTC. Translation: CASSQGVDFGGYTF.

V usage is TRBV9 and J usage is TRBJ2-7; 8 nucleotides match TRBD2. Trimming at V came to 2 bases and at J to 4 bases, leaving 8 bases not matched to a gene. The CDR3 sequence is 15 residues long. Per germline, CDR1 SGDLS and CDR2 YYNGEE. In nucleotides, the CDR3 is TGTGCCAGCAGCGTTCACGGGGGGGGCCTGTACGAGCAGTACTTC. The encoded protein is CASSVHGGGLYEQYF.

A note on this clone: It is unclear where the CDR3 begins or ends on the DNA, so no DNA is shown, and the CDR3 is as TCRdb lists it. The CDR3 spells CASSPLWQINYGYTF. This chain joins TRBV18 and TRBJ1-2; the D call in the table, TRBD1, was not verified against the DNA. The CDR3 length is 15 residues, termini included. Germline V gene sequence: CDR1 KGHSH, CDR2 LQKENI.

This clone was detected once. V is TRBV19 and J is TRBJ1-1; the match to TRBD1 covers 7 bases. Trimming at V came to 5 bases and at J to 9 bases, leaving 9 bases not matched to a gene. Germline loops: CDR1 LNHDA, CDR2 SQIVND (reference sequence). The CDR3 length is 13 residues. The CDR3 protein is CASSDIRDSKAFF. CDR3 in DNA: TGTGCCAGTAGTGACATACGGGACAGCAAAGCTTTCTTT.

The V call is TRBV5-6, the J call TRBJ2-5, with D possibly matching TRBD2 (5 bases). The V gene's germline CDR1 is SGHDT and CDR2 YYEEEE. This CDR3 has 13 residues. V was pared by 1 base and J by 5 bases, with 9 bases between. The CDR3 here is CASSLPGKETQYF. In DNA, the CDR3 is TGTGCCAGCAGCTTGCCGGGGAAGGAGACCCAGTACTTC.

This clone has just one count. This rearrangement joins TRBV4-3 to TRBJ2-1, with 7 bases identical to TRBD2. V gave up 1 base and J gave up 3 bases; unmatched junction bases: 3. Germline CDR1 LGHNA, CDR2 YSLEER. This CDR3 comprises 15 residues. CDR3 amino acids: CASSQGAGNYNEQFF. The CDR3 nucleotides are TGCGCCAGCAGCCAAGGAGCGGGAAACTACAATGAGCAGTTCTTC.

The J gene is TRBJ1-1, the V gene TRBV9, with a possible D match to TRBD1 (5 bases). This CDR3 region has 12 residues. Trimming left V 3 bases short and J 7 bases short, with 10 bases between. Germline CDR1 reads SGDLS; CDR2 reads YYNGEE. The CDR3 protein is CASSGQGGEAFF. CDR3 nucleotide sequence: TGTGCCAGCAGCGGTCAGGGCGGTGAAGCTTTCTTT.

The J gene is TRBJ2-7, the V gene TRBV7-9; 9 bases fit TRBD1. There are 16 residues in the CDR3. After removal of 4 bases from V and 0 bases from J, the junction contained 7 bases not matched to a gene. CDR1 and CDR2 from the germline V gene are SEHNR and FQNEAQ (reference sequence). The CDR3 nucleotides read TGTGCCAGCAGCTCAGGAACGGGACAGGGCTCCTACGAGCAGTACTTC. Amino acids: CASSSGTGQGSYEQYF.

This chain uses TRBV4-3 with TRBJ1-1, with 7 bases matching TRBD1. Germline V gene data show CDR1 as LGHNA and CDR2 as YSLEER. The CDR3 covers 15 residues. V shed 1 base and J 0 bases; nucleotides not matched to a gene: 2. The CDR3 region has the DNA TGCGCCAGCAGCCAAGTAGGGGGCCTGAACACTGAAGCTTTCTTT. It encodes CASSQVGGLNTEAFF.

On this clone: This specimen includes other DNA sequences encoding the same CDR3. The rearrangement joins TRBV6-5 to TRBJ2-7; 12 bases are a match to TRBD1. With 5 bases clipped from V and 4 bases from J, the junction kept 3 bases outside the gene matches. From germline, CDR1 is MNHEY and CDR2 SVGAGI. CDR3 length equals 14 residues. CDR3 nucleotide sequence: TGTGCCAGCAGTAGGGGACAGGGGGCTTACGAGCAGTACTTC. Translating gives CASSRGQGAYEQYF.

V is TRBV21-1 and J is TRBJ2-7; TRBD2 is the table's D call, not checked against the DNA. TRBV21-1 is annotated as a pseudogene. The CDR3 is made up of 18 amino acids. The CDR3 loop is CASSNVLAGGQSSYEQYF. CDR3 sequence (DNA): TGTGCCAGCAGCAATGTACTAGCGGGAGGCCAGAGCTCCTACGAGCAGTACTTC.

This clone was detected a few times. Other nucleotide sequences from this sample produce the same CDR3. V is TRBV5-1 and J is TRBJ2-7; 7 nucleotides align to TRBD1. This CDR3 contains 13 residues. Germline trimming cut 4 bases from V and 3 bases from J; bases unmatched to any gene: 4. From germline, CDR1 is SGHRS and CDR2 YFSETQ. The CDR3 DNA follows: TGCGCCAGCAGCCCGGGACAGATCTACGAGCAGTACTTC. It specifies CASSPGQIYEQYF. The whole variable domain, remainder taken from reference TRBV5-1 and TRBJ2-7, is KAGVTQTPRYLIKTRGQQVTLSCSPISGHRSVSWYQQTPGQGLQFLFEYFSETQRNKGNFPGRFSGRQFSNSRSEMNVSTLELGDSALYLCASSPGQIYEQYFGPGTRLTVT.

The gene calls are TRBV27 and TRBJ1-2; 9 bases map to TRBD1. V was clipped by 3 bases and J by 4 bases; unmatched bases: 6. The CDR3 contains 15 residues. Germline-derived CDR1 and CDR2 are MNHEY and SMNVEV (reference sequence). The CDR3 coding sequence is TGTGCCAGCAGTTTGGGGACAGGGAGGTCCTATGGCTACACCTTC. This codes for CASSLGTGRSYGYTF.

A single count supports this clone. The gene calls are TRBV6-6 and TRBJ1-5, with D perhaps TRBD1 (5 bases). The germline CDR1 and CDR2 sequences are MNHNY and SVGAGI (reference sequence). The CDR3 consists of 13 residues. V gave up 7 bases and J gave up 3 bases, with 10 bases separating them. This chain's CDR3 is CASTGGYNQPQHF. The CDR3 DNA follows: TGTGCCAGCACCGGGGGGTACAATCAGCCCCAGCATTTT.

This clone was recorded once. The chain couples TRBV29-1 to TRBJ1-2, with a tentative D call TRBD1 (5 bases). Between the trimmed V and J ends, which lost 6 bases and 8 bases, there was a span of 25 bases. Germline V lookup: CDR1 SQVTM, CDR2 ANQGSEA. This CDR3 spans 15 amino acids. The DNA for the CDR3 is TGCAGCGTGGTCAGGGATCCATCGTCCCATCAGGGCTACACCTTC. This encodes CSVVRDPSSHQGYTF.

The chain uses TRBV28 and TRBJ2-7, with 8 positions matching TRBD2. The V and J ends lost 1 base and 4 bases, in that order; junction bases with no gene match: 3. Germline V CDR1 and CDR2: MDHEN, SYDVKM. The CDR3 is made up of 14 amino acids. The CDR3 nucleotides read TGTGCCAGCAGTTTATTGGGACTAGTTTACGAGCAGTACTTC. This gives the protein CASSLLGLVYEQYF.

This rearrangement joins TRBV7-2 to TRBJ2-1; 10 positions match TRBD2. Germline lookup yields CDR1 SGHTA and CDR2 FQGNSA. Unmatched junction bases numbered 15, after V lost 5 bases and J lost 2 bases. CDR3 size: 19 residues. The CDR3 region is CASSGEASGGLYTYNEQFF. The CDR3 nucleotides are TGTGCCAGCAGCGGAGAGGCTAGCGGGGGCCTATATACCTACAATGAGCAGTTCTTC.